The clone carrying this T cell receptor beta chain showed up many times. These data originate in a study of low-dose radiotherapy and immunotherapy resistance in tumors. Turning to the study itself: Per fraction, Cohort 1 was given 0.5 Gy every 2 weeks, for a total of 6.5 Gy.

The PCR that amplified TCRs ran for around 20 cycles, relying on a constant-region primer and a V-primer adapter. TCRdb ran MiXCR on the reads and lists one entry per CDR3 protein. The sample shows under 60,000 distinct CDR3 sequences, around 11% of them seen only once. This CDR3 is built from 15 residues. The V segment lost 4 bases and the J segment 7 bases; nucleotides outside the gene matches: 5. Germline V CDR1 and CDR2: SGHNT, YYREEE (reference sequence). Time point described: before trial treatment. Sequences were derived from PBMCs, sampled before treatment. This chain joins TRBV5-4 and TRBJ1-6, with TRBD1 matching over 10 bases. This TCR came from a female donor with ovarian cancer. CDR3 loop: CASSQPGQGNSPLHF. Written as DNA, the CDR3 is TGTGCCAGCAGCCAGCCGGGACAGGGGAATTCACCCCTCCACTTT.